The 29 T cell receptor beta chains below all came from one sample that was sequenced in a study of cytomegalovirus exposure and HLA in healthy donors. Primers for the PCR totalled 60 Vbeta and 13 Jbeta. Repertoires were generated with immunoSEQ multiplex PCR, while TCRdb's copy carries only in-frame clones and drops some. The sample lists about 150,000 clones; around 78% were seen once. Material: PBMCs. Receptor source: a woman aged 50 to 60 in good health and CMV-seropositive.

The chain couples TRBV7-2 to TRBJ2-5, with D possibly being TRBD2 (7 bases). Germline CDR1 and CDR2: SGHTA and FQGNSA. The CDR3 covers 16 residues. Trimming removed 5 bases from V and 0 bases from J, with 16 bases in between. CDR3 region: CASSPSGRGDQETQYF. The CDR3 bases are TGTGCCAGCAGCCCCTCTGGGAGGGGGGACCAAGAGACCCAGTACTTC.

The rearrangement joins TRBV7-9 to TRBJ1-6, with D hard to call. CDR3 size: 15 residues. The V end was cut by 1 base, the J end by 7 bases, with 11 bases between. Germline V gene data show CDR1 as SEHNR and CDR2 as FQNEAQ (reference sequence). CDR3 sequence (DNA): TGTGCCAGCAGCTTAGACTTTCTGAGGAATTCACCCCTCCACTTT. Protein sequence: CASSLDFLRNSPLHF.

This chain links TRBV6-1 with TRBJ2-7; 11 bases agree with TRBD2. The V segment lost 5 bases and the J segment 5 bases; nucleotides outside the gene matches: 5. The CDR3 length is 14 residues. Per germline, CDR1 MNHNS and CDR2 SASEGT. In DNA, the CDR3 is TGTGCCAGCAGTCTACTAGCGGGGGTCAACGAGCAGTACTTC. It yields the protein CASSLLAGVNEQYF.

This clone was seen a few times. This chain connects TRBV7-8 to TRBJ2-1; 13 bases align to TRBD2. V lost 7 bases and J lost 0; bases outside the gene matches: 9. CDR1 SGHVS and CDR2 FQNEAQ come from the germline V gene. CDR3 length equals 18 residues. The DNA of the CDR3 is TGTGCCAGCATGTTGACTAGCGGGGGGCTAAGCTCCTACAATGAGCAGTTCTTC. Protein sequence: CASMLTSGGLSSYNEQFF.

V and J are TRBV6-1 and TRBJ1-2; D is unresolved. In germline, CDR1 is MNHNS, CDR2 SASEGT. This CDR3 region has 14 residues. V lost 0 bases and J 4 bases, leaving 9 bases between the germline ends. The CDR3 sequence: CASSEAGGGYGYTF. In DNA, the CDR3 is TGTGCCAGCAGTGAAGCGGGAGGTGGCTATGGCTACACCTTC.

The chain combines TRBV12-5 with TRBJ2-7; 9 bases line up with TRBD2. This CDR3 contains 14 residues. Germline loops: CDR1 LGHNT, CDR2 FRNRAP. V shed 3 bases and J 6 bases; nucleotides not matched to a gene: 6. The CDR3 coding sequence is TGTGCTAGTGGTTTTAAGCGGGGGGACACCGAGCAGTACTTC. It codes for CASGFKRGDTEQYF.

The V and J genes are TRBV5-1 and TRBJ1-2, with 9 bases lining up with TRBD1. CDR1 is SGHRS, CDR2 YFSETQ, per germline. The CDR3 contains 15 residues. J lost 5 bases, V lost 5 bases, and 10 bases had no gene match. The CDR3 region has the DNA TGCGCCAGCAGGGGGAGAACAGGGGGCGATTATGGCTACACCTTC. Amino acids: CASRGRTGGDYGYTF.

The chain couples TRBV11-3 to TRBJ2-1, with TRBD1 identical over 7 bases. The CDR3 spans 15 residues. V lost 2 bases, J lost 5 bases, and 6 bases stayed unmatched. Germline V CDR1 and CDR2: SGHNT, YENEEA. This CDR3 reads CASSLRQGSNNEQFF. Written as DNA, the CDR3 is TGTGCCAGCAGCTTAAGACAGGGATCTAACAATGAGCAGTTCTTC.

This clone was seen only a few times. The chain combines TRBV2 with TRBJ1-1, with D hard to call. The germline V gene encodes CDR1 SNHLY and CDR2 FYNNEI. The length of the CDR3 is 10 residues. V gave up 8 bases and J gave up 7 bases, with 8 bases separating them. CDR3 coding DNA: TGTGCCAGCTCGGTCGTTGAAGCTTTCTTT. Translation: CASSVVEAFF.

The CDR3 DNA reads as TGTGCCAGTAGTATATCGACAGTTGATGGCTACACCTTC. This gives the protein CASSISTVDGYTF. This rearrangement joins TRBV19 to TRBJ1-2, with D perhaps TRBD1 (5 bases). The CDR3 has 13 amino acids. Trimming took off 2 bases at V and 6 bases at J, with 10 bases between the two ends. Germline CDR1 is LNHDA and CDR2 is SQIVND (reference sequence).

A word on this clone: At the DNA level, this CDR3 is encoded by other sequences in the same sample as well. The V and J genes are TRBV30 and TRBJ1-5, with D unresolved. This CDR3 has 13 residues. CDR1 is GTSNPN, CDR2 SVGIG, per germline (reference sequence). Trimming cost V 0 bases and J 2 bases, with 5 bases left between them. CDR3 bases: TGTGCCTGGAGTGTCCAGGGCAATCAGCCCCAGCATTTT. Translation gives CAWSVQGNQPQHF.

The gene calls are TRBV30 and TRBJ2-7, with D unresolved. Looked up from germline, CDR1 is GTSNPN and CDR2 is SVGIG (reference sequence). The V and J ends lost 5 bases and 3 bases respectively, with 14 bases between them. The CDR3 length is 13 residues. The chain's CDR3 is CAWSRGVYYEQYF. The CDR3 nucleotides read TGTGCCTGGTCCCGTGGAGTGTACTACGAGCAGTACTTC. The complete variable domain, with remaining parts taken from reference TRBV30 and TRBJ2-7, reads SQTIHQWPATLVQPVGSPLSLECTVEGTSNPNLYWYRQAAGRGLQLLFYSVGIGQISSEVPQNLSASRPQDRQFILSSKKLLLSDSGFYLCAWSRGVYYEQYFGPGTRLTVT.

The chain combines TRBV6-5 with TRBJ1-1; 7 bases map to TRBD1. The ends lost 0 bases at V and 4 bases at J; junction bases unmatched: 2. This CDR3 is 14 amino acids long. CDR1 and CDR2 from the germline V gene are MNHEY and SVGAGI. The DNA of the CDR3 is TGTGCCAGCAGTTACTCGAGGGACAGCACTGAAGCTTTCTTT. Its protein is CASSYSRDSTEAFF.

The rearrangement uses TRBV7-2 and TRBJ2-5; 12 bases are a match to TRBD1. Per germline, CDR1 SGHTA and CDR2 FQGNSA. V lost 3 bases, J lost 5 bases, and 4 bases stayed unmatched. This CDR3 contains 15 residues. This CDR3 is CASSFRDRGHETQYF. CDR3 bases: TGTGCCAGCAGCTTTAGGGACAGGGGGCACGAGACCCAGTACTTC.

The chain links TRBV5-1 to TRBJ2-7, with D hard to call. V lost 0 bases, J lost 0 bases, and 13 bases lay in between. CDR3 length: 16 residues. Germline lookup yields CDR1 SGHRS and CDR2 YFSETQ. CDR3 bases: TGCGCCAGCAGCTTGGCGTCAGGTCCCCCCTCCTACGAGCAGTACTTC. It encodes CASSLASGPPSYEQYF.

This clone was seen a single time. V and J are TRBV19 and TRBJ1-1; tentative D call: TRBD1 (5 bases). The germline V gene has CDR1 LNHDA and CDR2 SQIVND (reference sequence). Trimming pared 5 bases from V and 4 bases from J, leaving 11 bases between. CDR3 size: 13 residues. This CDR3 reads CASSAGRGTEAFF. Here the CDR3 DNA reads TGTGCCAGTAGTGCAGGGAGGGGCACTGAAGCTTTCTTT.

This clone was counted only a few times. The V gene is TRBV2, the J gene TRBJ2-6, with TRBD1 identical over 8 bases. CDR1 and CDR2 from the germline V gene are SNHLY and FYNNEI. There are 17 residues in the CDR3. V shed 9 bases and J 0 bases; nucleotides not matched to a gene: 10. This CDR3 is CARRPGTGFSGANVLTF. The CDR3 DNA reads TGTGCCAGAAGACCCGGGACAGGCTTCTCTGGGGCCAACGTCCTGACTTTC.

The chain carries TRBV27 and TRBJ1-5, with 10 bases fitting TRBD1. CDR1 and CDR2 (germline): MNHEY, SMNVEV (reference sequence). The CDR3 is made up of 15 amino acids. V shed 5 bases, J shed 2 bases, and the junction held 3 bases outside the gene matches. This CDR3 reads CASSEGTGGNQPQHF. The CDR3 DNA follows: TGTGCCAGCAGTGAGGGGACAGGGGGCAATCAGCCCCAGCATTTT.

This rearrangement joins TRBV6-5 to TRBJ2-5, with 8 nucleotides matching TRBD1. CDR1 is MNHEY and CDR2 is SVGAGI in the germline V gene. The CDR3 length is 14 residues. The V gene end was trimmed by 10 bases and the J gene end by 5 bases; junction bases not matched to a gene: 12. This CDR3 is CAIARTGLRETQYF. CDR3 sequence (DNA): TGTGCCATCGCCAGGACAGGGCTGAGGGAGACCCAGTACTTC.

This clone was detected a few times. The chain is built from TRBV6-6 and TRBJ1-2; 8 bases map to TRBD1. Germline V gene data show CDR1 as MNHNY and CDR2 as SVGAGI (reference sequence). This CDR3 is 15 amino acids long. The ends lost 5 bases at V and 3 bases at J; junction bases unmatched: 8. Here the CDR3 reads CASSTKTGVHYGYTF. The CDR3 DNA is TGTGCCAGCAGTACCAAGACAGGGGTACACTATGGCTACACCTTC.

The gene calls are TRBV6-6 and TRBJ2-7; the D is unclear. The ends were cut back, 1 base at V and 7 bases at J, with 11 bases in the middle. The length of the CDR3 is 13 residues. CDR1 and CDR2 from the germline V gene are MNHNY and SVGAGI (reference sequence). The CDR3 is CASSYLTFGEQYF. The DNA of the CDR3 is TGTGCCAGCAGTTACTTGACGTTCGGGGAGCAGTACTTC.

This clone has a handful of counts. The chain has TRBV11-2 and TRBJ2-1; TRBD2 agrees at 8 bases. This CDR3 has 13 residues. Trimming at V came to 8 bases and at J to 7 bases, leaving 7 bases not matched to a gene. Germline-derived CDR1 and CDR2 are SGHAT and FQNNGV. CDR3 amino acids: CASLKGGGNEQFF. The CDR3 nucleotides read TGTGCCAGCCTCAAAGGCGGGGGGAATGAGCAGTTCTTC. Supplemented by reference TRBV11-2 and TRBJ2-1, the full variable domain reads EAGVAQSPRYKIIEKRQSVAFWCNPISGHATLYWYQQILGQGPKLLIQFQNNGVVDDSQLPKDRFSAERLKGVDSTLKIQPAKLEDSAVYLCASLKGGGNEQFFGPGTRLTVL.

The J gene is TRBJ2-7, the V gene TRBV21-1; TRBD1 reflects the table's D call only, with no check against the DNA. TRBV21-1 is tagged as a pseudogene. CDR3 length: 15 residues. DNA of the CDR3: TGTGCCAGCAGCAGAGGGACAGACCGTTCCTACGAGCAGTACTTC. Amino acids: CASSRGTDRSYEQYF.

V usage is TRBV5-1 and J usage is TRBJ2-3; 12 nucleotides agree with TRBD2. The CDR3 has 16 residues. Germline trimming cut 2 bases from V and 5 bases from J; bases unmatched to any gene: 6. Germline V CDR1 and CDR2: SGHRS, YFSETQ. The CDR3 loop reads CASSLPSGGAQDTQYF. The CDR3 DNA reads TGCGCCAGCAGCTTACCTAGCGGGGGGGCCCAAGATACGCAGTATTTT.

The genes are TRBV2 and TRBJ1-1, with D unclear. The V and J ends lost 5 bases and 2 bases respectively, with 12 bases between them. The CDR3 runs to 14 residues. Per the germline V gene, CDR1 is SNHLY and CDR2 is FYNNEI. DNA for the CDR3: TGTGCCAGCAGTATGAGCTTGAGCAACACTGAAGCTTTCTTT. It specifies CASSMSLSNTEAFF. Full variable domain (remainder filled in from reference TRBV2 and TRBJ1-1): EPEVTQTPSHQVTQMGQEVILRCVPISNHLYFYWYRQILGQKVEFLVSFYNNEISEKSEIFDDQFSVERPDGSNFTLKIRSTKLEDSAMYFCASSMSLSNTEAFFGQGTRLTVV.

The chain carries TRBV27 and TRBJ1-5, with 9 nucleotides matching TRBD1. The CDR3 extends over 17 amino acids. V was pared by 2 bases and J by 12 bases, with 17 bases of the junction left unmatched. CDR1 MNHEY and CDR2 SMNVEV come from the germline V gene (reference sequence). For the CDR3, the DNA is TGTGCCAGCAGTTTAACAAAAACAGGGGGCAGCCCATGGGGCCAGCATTTT. Amino acids: CASSLTKTGGSPWGQHF.

This rearrangement joins TRBV5-1 to TRBJ1-6; D perhaps matches TRBD1 (6 bases). Per the germline V gene, CDR1 is SGHRS and CDR2 is YFSETQ. This CDR3 has 16 amino acids. V gave up 2 bases and J gave up 1 base, with 10 bases separating them. The CDR3 nucleotides are TGCGCCAGCAGCTTACAGGGTGGTTCCTATAATTCACCCCTCCACTTT. Protein: CASSLQGGSYNSPLHF.

This clone was recorded a few times. The rearrangement links TRBV5-4 to TRBJ2-7, with D possibly matching TRBD2 (6 bases). The V gene's germline CDR1 is SGHNT and CDR2 YYREEE (reference sequence). The CDR3 runs 14 residues. The V and J ends lost 4 bases and 1 base respectively, with 12 bases between them. In DNA, the CDR3 is TGTGCCAGCAGCGGCCGGGAGCAGTCCTACGAGCAGTACTTC. It translates to CASSGREQSYEQYF.

The CDR3 region is CASSPPVGRSTDTQYF. The CDR3 DNA sequence: TGCGCCAGCAGCCCCCCCGTGGGGCGCAGCACAGATACGCAGTATTTT. J is TRBJ2-3 and V is TRBV4-1; D possibly corresponds to TRBD1 (5 bases). Trimming removed 4 bases at V and 0 bases at J, with 14 bases between. CDR3 size: 16 residues. The V gene's germline CDR1 is MGHRA and CDR2 YSYEKL.